These T cell receptor beta chains were read from a single sample in a study of T-cell reconstitution after alpha-beta-depleted transplantation in children. TCRdb re-analysed the PCR reads in MiXCR, keeping a single row per CDR3 protein. The repertoire consists of 500,000 to 600,000 distinct CDR3 sequences, with around a third occurring once and the leading ten covering roughly 2.5%. The sequenced sample was PBMCs from the stem cell graft donor, obtained from the stem cell graft. All receptors derive from a human donor who donated a stem cell graft to a child with aplastic anemia. CDR3s include the opening cysteine and the closing phenylalanine or tryptophan. The order of the fields is J gene, D gene, CDR3 length, clone size, V gene, CDR3 protein, CDR3 DNA. The D gene is left open where the match is weak. Clone size, where shown, is once, few, many, or a class for clones that have expanded.

>TRBJ1-5|NA|14|NA|TRBV7-8
CASSSHRGNQPQHF
TGTGCCAGCAGCTCTCACCGGGGCAATCAGCCCCAGCATTTT
>TRBJ2-5|TRBD1|17|NA|TRBV4-3
CASSTSSPGQGGQTQYF
TGCGCCAGCAGCACTAGTTCCCCGGGACAGGGGGGACAGACCCAGTACTTC
>TRBJ1-1|NA|14|NA|TRBV27
CASSSSGWTTEAFF
TGTGCCAGCAGTTCATCAGGGTGGACGACTGAAGCTTTCTTT
>TRBJ2-1|TRBD2|13|few|TRBV20-1
CSARQLAGVEQFF
TGCAGTGCTAGACAACTAGCGGGAGTCGAGCAGTTCTTC
>TRBJ1-2|NA|14|NA|TRBV20-1
CSARDHREVRGYTF
TGCAGTGCTAGAGATCACAGGGAGGTACGAGGCTACACCTTC
>TRBJ2-3|TRBD2|18|NA|TRBV11-2
CASSRKAGGAGARDTQYF
TGTGCCAGCAGCAGAAAGGCGGGGGGCGCTGGGGCGAGAGATACGCAGTATTTT
>TRBJ2-5|TRBD2|13|NA|TRBV29-1
CSVEGEGLETQYF
TGCAGCGTTGAGGGGGAGGGCCTGGAGACCCAGTACTTC
>TRBJ2-1|NA|15|NA|TRBV7-2
CASSRRRASYNEQFF
TGTGCCAGCAGCCGCCGGCGGGCCTCCTACAATGAGCAGTTCTTC
>TRBJ2-7|NA|12|NA|TRBV20-1
CSASSSDYEQYF
TGCAGTGCTAGTTCTAGCGACTACGAGCAGTACTTC
>TRBJ1-1|NA|12|NA|TRBV2
CASSGEDNQAFF
TGTGCCAGCAGTGGGGAGGACAATCAAGCTTTCTTT
>TRBJ1-6|NA|12|NA|TRBV6-2/TRBV6-3
CASSESHSPLHF
TGTGCCAGCAGTGAGTCCCATTCACCCCTCCACTTT
>TRBJ1-1|NA|15|few|TRBV5-5
CASSLNNPMNTEAFF
TGTGCCAGCAGCTTGAACAACCCTATGAACACTGAAGCTTTCTTT
>TRBJ1-2|NA|15|NA|TRBV20-1
CSAREGTGANYGYTF
TGCAGTGCTAGAGAGGGGACCGGTGCTAACTATGGCTACACCTTC
>TRBJ2-1|NA|16|NA|TRBV5-1
CASSYPVIGSYNEQFF
TGCGCCAGCAGCTATCCGGTTATAGGCTCCTACAATGAGCAGTTCTTC
>TRBJ2-7|TRBD1|15|few|TRBV5-1
CASSPEPGQGNEQYF
TGCGCCAGCAGCCCCGAACCGGGACAGGGGAACGAGCAGTACTTC
>TRBJ2-3|NA|13|NA|TRBV6-1
CASQGAWTDTQYF
TGTGCCAGCCAAGGGGCCTGGACAGATACGCAGTATTTT
>TRBJ2-2|NA|15|NA|TRBV5-1
CASSPLEEGTGELFF
TGCGCCAGCAGCCCCTTGGAGGAGGGAACCGGGGAGCTGTTTTTT
>TRBJ2-3|TRBD2|16|NA|TRBV4-2
CASSQETSGSADTQYF
TGTGCCAGCAGCCAAGAGACTAGCGGGAGTGCAGATACGCAGTATTTT
>TRBJ2-1|NA|15|NA|TRBV15
CATSRVGEPYNEQFF
TGTGCCACCAGCAGAGTGGGAGAACCCTACAATGAGCAGTTCTTC
>TRBJ2-5|NA|15|many|TRBV12-3/TRBV12-4
CASSLTGRFGETQYF
TGTGCCAGCAGTTTAACTGGACGGTTCGGAGAGACCCAGTACTTC
>TRBJ2-1|TRBD2|17|once|TRBV27
CASSSIGTSGSYNEQFF
TGTGCCAGCAGTTCGATCGGGACTAGCGGGTCCTACAATGAGCAGTTCTTC
>TRBJ2-7|TRBD2|16|few|TRBV18
CASSPPTSGSYYEQYF
TGTGCCAGCTCACCACCGACTAGCGGGAGTTACTACGAGCAGTACTTC
>TRBJ2-7|NA|14|once|TRBV28
CASSSADSTYEQYF
TGTGCCAGCAGCAGTGCTGACAGCACCTACGAGCAGTACTTC
>TRBJ1-5|TRBD1|13|once|TRBV29-1
CSVWTGGNQPQHF
TGCAGCGTCTGGACAGGGGGCAATCAGCCCCAGCATTTT
>TRBJ1-3|NA|18|NA|TRBV6-1
CASSAPIGQTNSGNTIYF
TGTGCCAGCAGTGCCCCTATCGGACAGACAAACTCTGGAAACACCATATATTTT
>TRBJ2-1|TRBD1|15|NA|TRBV5-1
CASSRLGTGANEQFF
TGCGCCAGCAGCCGGCTCGGGACAGGGGCCAATGAGCAGTTCTTC
>TRBJ1-5|NA|15|NA|TRBV18
CASSPMGLAHQPQHF
TGTGCCAGCTCACCAATGGGGTTGGCTCATCAGCCCCAGCATTTT
>TRBJ2-7|TRBD2|15|few|TRBV9
CASSASGRAPYEQYF
TGTGCCAGCAGCGCTAGCGGGAGGGCCCCCTACGAGCAGTACTTC
>TRBJ1-4|NA|14|few|TRBV6-1
CASSTGIGGEKLFF
TGTGCCAGCAGTACCGGGATAGGTGGTGAAAAACTGTTTTTT
>TRBJ2-7|NA|14|NA|TRBV3-1
CASSQDHLAHEQYF
TGTGCCAGCAGCCAAGATCACCTAGCGCACGAGCAGTACTTC
>TRBJ2-3|NA|14|few|TRBV27
CASSLQYSADTQYF
TGTGCCAGCAGTTTACAGTACTCTGCAGATACGCAGTATTTT
>TRBJ2-1|NA|15|NA|TRBV7-9
CASSLGGTANNEQFF
TGTGCCAGCAGCTTAGGCGGGACAGCCAACAATGAGCAGTTCTTC
>TRBJ2-2|NA|15|few|TRBV7-7
CASSESGVGAGELFF
TGTGCCAGCAGCGAATCAGGGGTCGGGGCCGGGGAGCTGTTTTTT
>TRBJ2-1|TRBD1|13|few|TRBV6-1
CASSPGQVHEQFF
TGTGCCAGCAGTCCAGGACAGGTACATGAGCAGTTCTTC
>TRBJ2-3|NA|16|NA|TRBV12-3/TRBV12-4
CASSSLEGRDRDTQYF
TGTGCCAGCAGTTCTCTCGAGGGGCGGGATCGAGATACGCAGTATTTT
>TRBJ1-5|NA|14|NA|TRBV7-2
CASSPGRGSQPQHF
TGTGCCAGCAGCCCAGGGCGGGGTAGTCAGCCCCAGCATTTT
>TRBJ2-5|TRBD2|17|NA|TRBV7-2
CASSLAPTSGVPGTQYF
TGTGCCAGCAGCTTAGCTCCGACTAGCGGGGTACCGGGGACCCAGTACTTC
>TRBJ1-4|NA|15|NA|TRBV6-1
CASSNGDRLMKELFF
TGTGCCAGCAGCAACGGTGACAGACTAATGAAAGAACTGTTTTTT
>TRBJ2-5|NA|17|NA|TRBV20-1
CSAIPLWGVGQKETQYF
TGCAGTGCCATCCCCCTTTGGGGAGTGGGACAAAAAGAGACCCAGTACTTC
>TRBJ1-4|TRBD1|14|few|TRBV7-2
CASTLTGPGEKLFF
TGTGCCAGCACCCTGACAGGGCCGGGGGAAAAACTGTTTTTT
>TRBJ2-1|TRBD1|14|few|TRBV20-1
CSAVPGQGADEQFF
TGCAGTGCCGTGCCGGGACAGGGAGCCGATGAGCAGTTCTTC
>TRBJ1-1|NA|13|NA|TRBV6-1
CASRRPTGTEAFF
TGTGCCAGCAGAAGGCCTACCGGCACTGAAGCTTTCTTT
>TRBJ2-1|TRBD2|16|few|TRBV3-1
CASSQRLAGGRNEQFF
TGTGCCAGCAGCCAGCGCCTAGCGGGAGGACGCAATGAGCAGTTCTTC
>TRBJ2-3|TRBD1|17|NA|TRBV6-1
CASSAPTGALGTDTQYF
TGTGCCAGCAGTGCGCCGACAGGGGCCCTTGGCACAGATACGCAGTATTTT
>TRBJ1-5|NA|18|few|TRBV6-1
CASSGDAVSLGRNQPQHF
TGTGCCAGCAGTGGGGATGCGGTAAGTCTGGGACGGAATCAGCCCCAGCATTTT
>TRBJ2-2|NA|16|once|TRBV6-2/TRBV6-3
CASSYGGRTNTGELFF
TGTGCCAGCAGTTATGGCGGGCGTACGAACACCGGGGAGCTGTTTTTT
>TRBJ1-1|NA|11|NA|TRBV10-2
CASRGSLEAFF
TGCGCCAGCAGGGGCTCCCTCGAAGCTTTCTTT
>TRBJ1-2|TRBD1|13|NA|TRBV5-4
CASSMGTGHGYTF
TGTGCCAGCAGCATGGGGACAGGGCATGGCTACACCTTC
>TRBJ2-5|TRBD2|15|few|TRBV10-3
CAISDLAAPQETQYF
TGTGCCATCAGTGATCTAGCGGCTCCACAAGAGACCCAGTACTTC